What follows are 21 T cell receptor beta chains derived from one specimen sequenced in a study of blood T cells in healthy people across ages. Through a sample-barcoded 5' primer and a J-beta primer mix, a second PCR was run for roughly 7 to 11 cycles. TCRdb processed the 5' RACE reads anew with MiXCR; each CDR3 protein has one entry. The sample yields over 1,200,000 distinct CDR3 sequences, roughly 60% seen once. The sample consisted of blood. The receptors derive from a young man in good health.

The V gene is TRBV20-1, the J gene TRBJ2-7; 9 nucleotides align to TRBD2. With 6 bases clipped from V and 2 bases from J, the junction kept 8 bases outside the gene matches. The CDR3 loop spans 14 amino acids. Germline CDR1 is DFQATT and CDR2 is SNEGSKA (reference sequence). CDR3 in amino acids: CSAYTSGRAYEQYF. CDR3 DNA sequence: TGCAGTGCGTATACTAGCGGGCGGGCCTACGAGCAGTACTTC.

This clonotype came up a few times. This rearrangement joins TRBV29-1 to TRBJ2-7, with TRBD2 identical over 7 bases. In germline, CDR1 is SQVTM, CDR2 ANQGSEA. Trimming took 0 bases from V and 3 from J; bases not matched to a gene: 5. The CDR3 is 14 residues long. The CDR3 region has the DNA TGCAGCGTTGAAGACCCTGGGGAGGGCTACGAGCAGTACTTC. Its protein is CSVEDPGEGYEQYF.

The rearrangement links TRBV20-1 to TRBJ1-1; 11 bases map to TRBD1. Trimming removed 7 bases from V and 6 bases from J; junction bases left unmatched: 10. Per the germline V gene, CDR1 is DFQATT and CDR2 is SNEGSKA (reference sequence). The CDR3 has 14 amino acids. In nucleotides, the CDR3 is TGCAGTGGCACGCACGCGGACAGGGGGCCTGAAGCTTTCTTT. Protein product: CSGTHADRGPEAFF.

The chain carries TRBV18 and TRBJ2-3, with 14 bases that match TRBD2. This CDR3 has 16 residues. The V gene end was trimmed by 6 bases and the J gene end by 4 bases; junction bases not matched to a gene: 6. Germline-derived CDR1 and CDR2 are KGHSH and LQKENI. CDR3 sequence (DNA): TGTGCCAGCTCCCCCGGGACTAGCGGGAGCGCAGATACGCAGTATTTT. Translating gives CASSPGTSGSADTQYF.

This rearrangement joins TRBV4-3 to TRBJ2-3; 10 nucleotides match TRBD1. This CDR3 spans 16 amino acids. V dropped 3 bases and J dropped 3; count of bases not matched to a gene: 6. Germline CDR1 and CDR2: LGHNA and YSLEER. The CDR3 DNA follows: TGCGCCAGCAGCCATTGGACAGGGGGACTAACAGATACGCAGTATTTT. It encodes CASSHWTGGLTDTQYF.

The J gene is TRBJ2-5, the V gene TRBV9; D is possibly TRBD1 or TRBD2 (6 bases each). The CDR3 runs 15 residues. Per germline, CDR1 SGDLS and CDR2 YYNGEE. V was shortened by 3 bases and J by 2 bases, with 14 bases between the two germline ends. The CDR3 bases are TGTGCCAGCAGCGGATATAGGGGGGAACAAGAGACCCAGTACTTC. Its protein is CASSGYRGEQETQYF.

The CDR3 spells CSAPPPDRVVGYTF. In DNA, the CDR3 is TGCAGTGCTCCTCCCCCCGACAGGGTAGTCGGCTACACCTTC. This chain joins TRBV20-1 and TRBJ1-2; 7 bases line up with TRBD1. V dropped 5 bases and J dropped 8; count of bases not matched to a gene: 14. The CDR3 spans 14 residues. Germline CDR1 is DFQATT and CDR2 is SNEGSKA (reference sequence).

CDR3 DNA: TGTGCCTGGAAAAGCGGGAGTAGCTACGAGCAGTACTTC. It is translated as CAWKSGSSYEQYF. This chain links TRBV30 with TRBJ2-7; 8 bases align to TRBD2. This CDR3 has 13 amino acids. Germline V gives CDR1 GTSNPN, CDR2 SVGIG (reference sequence). The V gene end was trimmed by 4 bases and the J gene end by 3 bases; junction bases not matched to a gene: 5.

This clonotype has just a few counts. The CDR3 protein is CASSLEVGETQYF. The CDR3, as DNA: TGTGCCAGCAGTTTAGAAGTAGGAGAGACCCAGTACTTC. The chain employs TRBV12-3 or TRBV12-4 and TRBJ2-5, with unresolved D. Trimming pared 1 base from V and 4 bases from J, leaving 7 bases between. The CDR3 consists of 13 residues.

The chain is built from TRBV12-3 or TRBV12-4 and TRBJ1-6; TRBD1 matches 9 bases. This CDR3 is 15 amino acids long. J gave up 15 bases and V 6 bases, and 15 bases lay outside the gene matches. CDR3 in amino acids: CASRNRGRSATLLHF. CDR3 sequence (DNA): TGTGCCAGCAGAAACAGGGGGCGGTCAGCAACACTCCTCCACTTT.

V and J are TRBV4-1 and TRBJ2-5, with 7 bases identical to TRBD1. This CDR3 is built from 13 residues. Per germline, CDR1 MGHRA and CDR2 YSYEKL. The ends lost 4 bases at V and 6 bases at J; junction bases unmatched: 5. CDR3 residues: CASSPQGFQTQYF. As DNA, the CDR3 is TGCGCCAGCAGCCCACAGGGGTTTCAGACCCAGTACTTC.

The chain uses TRBV28 and TRBJ2-2, with 8 bases lining up with TRBD1. With 3 bases clipped from V and 5 bases from J, the junction kept 2 bases outside the gene matches. CDR3 length: 14 amino acids. CDR1 is MDHEN and CDR2 is SYDVKM in the germline V gene. In DNA form, the CDR3 reads TGTGCCAGCAGTTTGCAGGGGGCAACCGGGGAGCTGTTTTTT. Amino acids: CASSLQGATGELFF.

The chain is built from TRBV6-5 and TRBJ1-2; TRBD1 agrees at 7 bases. The germline CDR1 and CDR2 sequences are MNHEY and SVGAGI. CDR3 size: 14 residues. Trimming removed 5 bases from V and 1 base from J; junction bases left unmatched: 4. The CDR3 DNA reads as TGTGCCAGCAGTGCAAACAGGGGTAACTATGGCTACACCTTC. Residues: CASSANRGNYGYTF.

This rearrangement joins TRBV6-8 to TRBJ1-5, with D tentatively TRBD1 (6 bases). V was pared by 9 bases and J by 0 bases, with 15 bases between. Looked up from germline, CDR1 is MNHGY and CDR2 is SAAAGT. This CDR3 has 15 residues. CDR3 residues: CASIGQRHSNQPQHF. The CDR3 DNA reads as TGTGCCAGTATCGGACAGCGCCATAGCAATCAGCCCCAGCATTTT.

Concerning this clonotype: Given a much more abundant clone one base away, this may be a read error. The chain recombines TRBV5-1 with TRBJ2-7, with TRBD2 matching over 9 bases. CDR3 size: 14 residues. Trimming cost V 5 bases and J 5 bases; bases outside gene matches: 8. Germline V gene data show CDR1 as SGHRS and CDR2 as YFSETQ. The CDR3 here is CASSPSSGGHEQYF. As DNA, the CDR3 is TGCGCCAGCAGTCCAAGCAGCGGGGGGCACGAGCAGTACTTC.

The chain recombines TRBV4-1 with TRBJ1-2; D not resolved. This CDR3 spans 14 amino acids. CDR1 is MGHRA and CDR2 is YSYEKL in the germline V gene. Trimming took 7 bases from V and 8 from J, leaving 20 bases between them. CDR3 sequence: CASNPLVGQTGYTF. The CDR3 DNA is TGCGCCAGCAACCCCTTGGTAGGGCAGACAGGCTACACCTTC.

V usage is TRBV7-2 and J usage is TRBJ2-7; D uncertain. The germline V gene has CDR1 SGHTA and CDR2 FQGNSA. V was shortened by 5 bases and J by 2 bases, with 10 bases between the two germline ends. This CDR3 comprises 13 residues. The CDR3 region has the DNA TGTGCCAGCAGCCGATCCTCCACCTACGAGCAGTACTTC. The encoded protein is CASSRSSTYEQYF.

J is TRBJ2-3 and V is TRBV11-2, with TRBD2 matching 9 bases. Unmatched junction bases numbered 13, after V lost 6 bases and J lost 9 bases. Germline V gene lookup returns CDR1 SGHAT and CDR2 FQNNGV. The CDR3 runs 15 residues. The CDR3 loop is CASRTAGTSSLTQYF. CDR3 DNA sequence: TGTGCCAGCAGAACGGCCGGGACTAGCTCACTCACGCAGTATTTT.

The gene calls are TRBV3-1 and TRBJ1-5, with D maybe TRBD1 (5 bases). CDR1 is LGHDT and CDR2 is YNNKEL in the germline V gene (reference sequence). This CDR3 has 15 residues. The V gene lost 1 base and the J gene lost 3 bases, with 10 bases spanning the gap. This CDR3 reads CASSQGPGPNQPQHF. The CDR3, as DNA: TGTGCCAGCAGCCAAGGGCCGGGACCCAATCAGCCCCAGCATTTT.

As to this clonotype: This could be a read error, since a much larger clone is one nucleotide away. The chain uses TRBV27 and TRBJ1-2; possibly TRBD1 for D (5 bases). This CDR3 contains 13 residues. Germline lookup yields CDR1 MNHEY and CDR2 SMNVEV (reference sequence). V was trimmed by 4 bases and J by 4 bases, leaving 10 bases between them. The CDR3 DNA is TGTGCCAGCAGTTCCGGGACCACCTATGGCTACACCTTC. This gives the protein CASSSGTTYGYTF.

This chain uses TRBV7-2 with TRBJ2-7, with TRBD2 matching 7 bases. Germline lookup yields CDR1 SGHTA and CDR2 FQGNSA. The trim removed 5 bases at V and 0 bases at J, leaving 10 bases unmatched. This CDR3 comprises 16 residues. In nucleotides, the CDR3 is TGTGCCAGCAGCCCCTGGAGGCGGGGGAGCTCCTACGAGCAGTACTTC. Encoded protein: CASSPWRRGSSYEQYF.